Below are 24 T cell receptor beta chains sequenced from a single sample in a study of read filtering for tumor transcriptome and immune sequencing. The library was built from about 0.4 ug RNA with molecular barcoded adaptors for alpha/delta and beta/gamma chains. TCRdb called the reads again in MiXCR, with one record for every CDR3 protein. The sample yields some 48,000 distinct CDR3 sequences, around 19% seen once. The sample consisted of a population of CD138-negative cells sorted from bone marrow. The receptor set was obtained from a donor at least 40 years old with multiple myeloma.

This clonotype was observed at least ten times. This chain connects TRBV2 to TRBJ2-3; TRBD1 might be the D (6 bases). Germline assignment: CDR1 SNHLY and CDR2 FYNNEI. V lost 7 bases and J 0 bases, leaving 11 bases between the germline ends. The CDR3 has 14 residues. This CDR3 reads CASKRTASTDTQYF. The DNA of the CDR3 is TGTGCCAGCAAGAGGACAGCTAGCACAGATACGCAGTATTTT.

This clonotype was counted at least ten times. V usage is TRBV5-6 and J usage is TRBJ1-1; no clear D. Per germline, CDR1 SGHDT and CDR2 YYEEEE. Trimming removed 2 bases from V and 3 bases from J, with 17 bases in between. CDR3 length equals 16 residues. The CDR3 DNA reads as TGTGCCAGCAGCTTCGCATCGGCCATAACTTACACTGAAGCTTTCTTT. It encodes CASSFASAITYTEAFF.

This clonotype showed up just once. One end of the junction fails to match germline, which may point to a read error. The V and J genes are TRBV10-3 and TRBJ2-1, with TRBD2 identical over 12 bases. Germline V gene sequence: CDR1 ENHRY, CDR2 SYGVKD. The CDR3 runs to 18 residues. In nucleotides, the CDR3 is TGTGCCATCAGTGCCCGACTAGCGGGAGAAGGCCCCTACAATGATCAGTTCTTC. Translating it yields CAISARLAGEGPYNDQFF.

This clonotype was seen at least ten times. The chain joins TRBV20-1 to TRBJ2-1; a possible D gene is TRBD2 (5 bases). Trimming removed 4 bases from V and 7 bases from J, with 11 bases in between. The CDR3 covers 12 residues. CDR1 is DFQATT and CDR2 is SNEGSKA in the germline V gene (reference sequence). The CDR3 sequence: CSATGPGNEQFF. The CDR3 DNA sequence: TGCAGTGCTACCGGGCCGGGGAATGAGCAGTTCTTC.

This clonotype was seen ten or more times. CDR3: CASSQKLGGGPGEQYF. CDR3 sequence (DNA): TGTGCCAGCAGTCAAAAATTAGGGGGAGGCCCAGGGGAGCAGTACTTC. The gene calls are TRBV7-2 and TRBJ2-7, with D tentatively TRBD1 or TRBD2 (6 bases each). Germline CDR1 and CDR2: SGHTA and FQGNSA. V lost 6 bases and J 7 bases, leaving 25 bases between the germline ends. CDR3 length: 16 residues.

This clonotype has just a few counts. The chain links TRBV27 to TRBJ2-4; possibly TRBD1 or TRBD2 for D (5 bases each). CDR3 length: 12 amino acids. The V and J ends lost 8 bases and 8 bases respectively, with 13 bases between them. Per the germline V gene, CDR1 is MNHEY and CDR2 is SMNVEV (reference sequence). CDR3 loop: CASRGGYDIQYF. DNA of the CDR3: TGTGCCAGCCGTGGGGGTTACGACATTCAGTACTTC.

This clonotype occurred once. A much larger clonotype is one base distant, so this may be a read error. V usage is TRBV29-1 and J usage is TRBJ2-1; 9 bases are a match to TRBD2. Germline V gene lookup returns CDR1 SQVTM and CDR2 ANQGSEA. The CDR3 contains 16 residues. The CDR3 nucleotides are TGCAGCGTTAAAGACCCCGGGACTAGCAACCCCAATGAGCAGTTCTTC. It codes for CSVKDPGTSNPNEQFF.

The chain recombines TRBV28 with TRBJ1-1; D is unresolved. This CDR3 is 12 amino acids long. V lost 3 bases and J lost 4, with 6 bases in between. CDR1 MDHEN and CDR2 SYDVKM come from the germline V gene. This chain's CDR3 is CASSLCGTEAFF. CDR3 sequence (DNA): TGTGCCAGCAGTTTGTGTGGCACTGAAGCTTTCTTT. The whole variable domain, filled in from reference TRBV28 and TRBJ1-1, reads DVKVTQSSRYLVKRTGEKVFLECVQDMDHENMFWYRQDPGLGLRLIYFSYDVKMKEKGDIPEGYSVSREKKERFSLILESASTNQTSMYLCASSLCGTEAFFGQGTRLTVV.

This clonotype has a count of ten or more. The chain has TRBV7-2 and TRBJ2-6; a weak D match, TRBD1 (5 bases). The CDR3 sequence is 16 residues long. Germline values: CDR1 SGHTA, CDR2 FQGNSA. Deletions cut 6 bases from V and 0 bases from J, with 12 bases between. For the CDR3, the DNA is TGTGCCAGCAGTTCCGACAGTATCTCTGGGGCCAACGTCCTGACTTTC. Translating it yields CASSSDSISGANVLTF.

Concerning this clonotype: A far larger clone is only one base removed, so a read error is likely. Since no conserved phenylalanine or tryptophan closes the CDR3, a read error is the likely cause. This chain uses TRBV11-2 with TRBJ1-5; the D is unclear. V gave up 1 base and J gave up 7 bases, with 17 bases separating them. The CDR3 is 16 amino acids. In germline, CDR1 is SGHAT, CDR2 FQNNGV. CDR3 coding DNA: TGTGCCAGCAGCTTAGGATCCGGGAATGGCGGGCAGCCCCAGCATCTT. This encodes CASSLGSGNGGQPQHL.

This clonotype came up a few times. V and J are TRBV5-1 and TRBJ2-3; D is ambiguous. The ends were cut back, 0 bases at V and 0 bases at J, with 11 bases in the middle. The CDR3 spans 16 residues. CDR1 and CDR2 from the germline V gene are SGHRS and YFSETQ. CDR3 sequence (DNA): TGCGCCAGCAGCTTGGCGGCGGCAACCAGCACAGATACGCAGTATTTT. Amino acid sequence: CASSLAAATSTDTQYF. The variable domain in full, completed from reference TRBV5-1 and TRBJ2-3, reads KAGVTQTPRYLIKTRGQQVTLSCSPISGHRSVSWYQQTPGQGLQFLFEYFSETQRNKGNFPGRFSGRQFSNSRSEMNVSTLELGDSALYLCASSLAAATSTDTQYFGPGTRLTVL.

Only a few counts were recorded for this clonotype. A clone one base away is much larger, so this may be a read error. The chain is built from TRBV10-3 and TRBJ2-3, with D tentatively TRBD1 (6 bases). CDR3 length: 15 amino acids. In germline, CDR1 is ENHRY, CDR2 SYGVKD. CDR3 protein: CTISDPRGGLDTQYF. CDR3 DNA sequence: TGTACCATCAGTGATCCCAGAGGGGGTCTAGATACGCAGTATTTT.

This clonotype showed up many times. The genes are TRBV7-6 and TRBJ2-1; no firm D call. The CDR3 sequence is 14 residues long. Germline values: CDR1 SGHVS, CDR2 FNYEAQ. The V and J ends lost 3 bases and 7 bases respectively, with 13 bases between them. The CDR3 sequence: CASSLGLAGNEQFF. In DNA form, the CDR3 reads TGTGCCAGCAGCTTGGGTCTGGCTGGTAATGAGCAGTTCTTC.

This clonotype was detected ten times or more. The V call is TRBV6-5, the J call TRBJ2-7; perhaps TRBD1 as D (5 bases). V dropped 6 bases and J dropped 1 base, with 10 bases sitting between them. Germline loops: CDR1 MNHEY, CDR2 SVGAGI. The CDR3 spans 13 residues. CDR3 bases: TGTGCCAGCAGACGCAGACAGTCCTACGAGCAGTACTTC. This gives the protein CASRRRQSYEQYF.

The chain is built from TRBV19 and TRBJ2-1; 10 bases match TRBD2. Germline V CDR1 and CDR2: LNHDA, SQIVND (reference sequence). The CDR3 sequence is 14 residues long. V was pared by 9 bases and J by 8 bases, with 10 bases of the junction left unmatched. CDR3 region: CARSSHGTSDEQFF. CDR3 nucleotides: TGTGCCAGGAGTTCGCACGGGACTAGCGATGAGCAGTTCTTC.

This clonotype was seen repeatedly, ten times or more. The chain carries TRBV20-1 and TRBJ2-2; a weak D match, TRBD1 (5 bases). This CDR3 contains 14 residues. Germline assignment: CDR1 DFQATT and CDR2 SNEGSKA (reference sequence). V lost 3 bases and J lost 0, with 8 bases in between. DNA of the CDR3: TGCAGTGCTAGTAGACAGCCGAACACCGGGGAGCTGTTTTTT. The encoded protein is CSASRQPNTGELFF.

This clonotype has at least ten counts. V is TRBV29-1 and J is TRBJ1-4; D unclear. Looked up from germline, CDR1 is SQVTM and CDR2 is ANQGSEA. Trimming left V 6 bases short and J 1 base short, with 6 bases between. The CDR3 spans 12 residues. In nucleotides, the CDR3 is TGCAGCGTATCCCGAACTAATGAAAAACTGTTTTTT. Its protein product is CSVSRTNEKLFF.

This clonotype was recorded many times. The chain uses TRBV29-1 and TRBJ2-5, with TRBD2 matching 7 bases. Germline V CDR1 and CDR2: SQVTM, ANQGSEA. The CDR3 runs to 12 residues. Trimming cost V 6 bases and J 5 bases; bases outside gene matches: 6. The CDR3 sequence: CSVGLVGETQYF. The CDR3 nucleotides read TGCAGCGTAGGACTAGTAGGGGAGACCCAGTACTTC.

CDR3 nucleotides: TGCGCCAGCAGGCTAGCGGGAGTGGATGAGCAGTTCTTC. Its translation is CASRLAGVDEQFF. V usage is TRBV5-1 and J usage is TRBJ2-1, with TRBD2 matching over 10 bases. Per germline, CDR1 SGHRS and CDR2 YFSETQ. The V gene end was trimmed by 5 bases and the J gene end by 8 bases; junction bases not matched to a gene: 4. CDR3 size: 13 residues. Variable domain in full (rest from reference TRBV5-1 and TRBJ2-1): KAGVTQTPRYLIKTRGQQVTLSCSPISGHRSVSWYQQTPGQGLQFLFEYFSETQRNKGNFPGRFSGRQFSNSRSEMNVSTLELGDSALYLCASRLAGVDEQFFGPGTRLTVL.

On this clonotype itself: A read error is possible here, since a much larger clone lies one base away. J is TRBJ1-5 and V is TRBV19, with D possibly matching TRBD1 (6 bases). The germline CDR1 and CDR2 sequences are LNHDA and SQIVND (reference sequence). The CDR3 length is 15 residues. The CDR3 DNA sequence: TGTGCCACTAGTGAAACAGGGTATAGCAATCAGCCCCAGCATTTT. Translated, it gives CATSETGYSNQPQHF.

V usage is TRBV7-3 and J usage is TRBJ2-7; 7 nucleotides match TRBD1. J lost 3 bases, V lost 6 bases, and 5 bases had no gene match. CDR3 size: 13 residues. Germline CDR1 reads SGHTA; CDR2 reads FQGTGA. The CDR3 nucleotides read TGTGCCAGCAGTATGGGGGACAGCTACGAGCAGTACTTC. Translation gives CASSMGDSYEQYF.

The chain carries TRBV11-2 and TRBJ2-7; 7 bases are a match to TRBD1. Germline CDR1 is SGHAT and CDR2 is FQNNGV. The CDR3 totals 13 residues. V lost 3 bases to trimming and J lost 5 bases; unmatched junction nucleotides: 4. The CDR3 nucleotides read TGTGCCAGCAGCTTGGACAGGACCCACGAGCAGTACTTC. It encodes CASSLDRTHEQYF.

This clonotype was detected many times. CDR3 residues: CASSSTVYGYTF. CDR3 DNA: TGTGCCAGCAGTTCGACAGTCTATGGCTACACCTTC. The rearrangement joins TRBV6-2 or TRBV6-3 to TRBJ1-2, with D possibly being TRBD1 (5 bases). The length of the CDR3 is 12 residues. Germline values: CDR1 MNHEY, CDR2 SVGEGT. The ends were cut back, 4 bases at V and 4 bases at J, with 7 bases in the middle.

This clonotype came up many times. V gene TRBV20-1 combines with J gene TRBJ1-4, with 9 bases that match TRBD1. This CDR3 is 15 amino acids long. Germline lookup yields CDR1 DFQATT and CDR2 SNEGSKA (reference sequence). Losses at the gene ends were 3 bases for V and 8 bases for J; bases not matched to a gene: 10. CDR3 amino acids: CSARAGQGLMEKLFF. DNA for the CDR3: TGCAGTGCTAGGGCCGGACAGGGGCTGATGGAAAAACTGTTTTTT.